This TCR beta chain was identified in a study of shared clonotypes between healthy human individuals (TCRdb year 2020). Turning to the overall study: A couple of women and a few men aged 18 to 49 years were included in the cohort. For each donor, CD4 naive and CD4 memory were each given three plates, CD8 naive was given two plates, and CD8 memory was given one plate. Blood TCR repertoires of a handful of healthy adults were deeply sequenced to estimate repertoire size and the extent of clonotype sharing between individuals. To increase sequencing depth and limit assay-specific biases, different laboratories used diverse techniques to prepare libraries and sequence TCR repertoires. Leukapheresis yielded between about 0.94 and 8.9 billion PBMCs per donor.

General study outcomes and caveats: Based on pairwise subsampling, the degree of clonotype sharing among donors was expected to be affected by sequencing depth. Only blood was sampled, and tissue TCR repertoires likely differ from those in blood. Incomplete sequencing was indicated by rarefaction of sorted-subset datasets, despite the large sequencing depth. Estimated clonotype richness was generally larger for naive than for memory subsets. Around 5.4% of naive CD4, 3.5% of naive CD8, about 2.5% of memory CD4, and less than 0.45% of memory CD8 clonotypes were shared across a few donors. Compared with non-shared clonotypes, the clonotypes found in all four sorted-subset donors had higher generation probabilities. The small number of donors limited the genetic and exposure-history diversity represented.

With regard to this clone: Its antigen specificity is not known. No base quality values were provided; no much bigger clone lies one nucleotide off. Other DNA sequences in this sample translate to the same CDR3.

Donors were healthy HIV-negative adults with no recently reported acute infections or vaccinations. Every donor was a Caucasian adult residing in Nashville, Tennessee, USA. CD4+ T cells were enriched by magnetic negative selection; naive cells were then positively selected on CD45RA, and the negative fraction formed the memory subset. Blood was collected by leukapheresis, and PBMCs were isolated by Ficoll-Histopaque density gradient centrifugation and then cryopreserved in liquid nitrogen vapor phase. Purity and quantity of every magnetically sorted T cell population were checked by analytical flow cytometry. Genomic DNA was isolated from every sorted fraction and measured by UV absorbance on a Nanodrop 2000c. A distance of 6 bases separates the germline ends of V and J, which lose 0 bases and 6 bases respectively. The CDR3 spans 12 residues, from the cysteine through the phenylalanine. The only DNA kept is the CDR3, 36 bases in frame from the first base. The germline V gene encodes CDR1 SGHRS and CDR2 YFSETQ.

Using the deep immunoSEQ assay, multiplex PCR amplified TCR CDR3 regions from genomic DNA. Genomic DNA extracted from each cell subset was distributed evenly over all wells of several immunoSEQ 96-well plates, and each plate served as one replicate. For sorted subsets, about 220 ng of genomic DNA, equivalent to 30,000 or so T cell genomes, went into each replicate PCR. Purified libraries were quantified with a Qubit 3.0 fluorometer, sized on a Bioanalyzer 2100, and re-quantified with the KAPA Library Quantification kit. Every immunoSEQ 96-well plate was sequenced on a dedicated single-read 150-cycle Illumina NextSeq 550 flow cell. As for the authors' bioinformatics: Because the immunoSEQ output held only junctional sequences and lacked quality scores, the filtering could not match the filtering applied to full-length reads. To assign V/J genes and CDR3, sequences were annotated against IMGT germline references using PyIR, a Python wrapper for IgBLAST v1.9. Reads with weak V/J assignments (E-value above 1e-6), missing CDR3, stop codons, out-of-frame junctions, or ambiguous translated residues were removed. V3J clonotypes were defined by identical inferred V gene, J gene, and CDR3 amino acid sequence. The percentage overlap between two repertoires was calculated by dividing the number of shared unique clonotypes by the size of the smaller repertoire. Repertoire richness was assessed with RTK rarefaction, the Chao1 estimator, and Recon v2.1 estimates of unobserved clonotypes. OLGA was used to compute generation probabilities for all TCRbeta clonotypes that the gDNA method yielded from a few donors. Held by TCRdb, this immuneACCESS table contains in-frame sequences only and omits some clones. Under half of the omission traces to an unresolved V gene where checked; the cause of the rest is unknown. V, J and clone size reflect that table, while D and trimming were determined from the DNA. The sample table holds approximately 2.5 million clones, of which approximately 90% were seen once. In total, the top ten clones hold around 0.14% of the sample.

The chain joins TRBV5-1 to TRBJ1-1, with the D segment identity uncertain. The specimen was naive CD4+ T cells sorted from blood. Explained via the paper, the cell subset or site label denotes: CD45RA+ positively selected. This receptor was obtained from a man younger than 35 in good health. The CDR3 here reads CASSLDGAEAFF. The DNA reads TGCGCCAGCAGCTTGGACGGGGCTGAAGCTTTCTTT.